Listed below are T cell receptor beta chains from one sample, sequenced in a study of blood T cell repertoires in COVID-19. Data came from immunoSEQ multiplex PCR; TCRdb stores just in-frame clones and leaves some out. The sample has about 43,000 clones; 87% are singletons. Sequenced material: peripheral blood. Receptor source: an elderly woman with active COVID-19. Both conserved end residues are part of each CDR3. Each record gives: CDR3 length, V gene, J gene, CDR3 protein.

CDR3 length: 14
V gene: TRBV3-1/TRBV3-2
J gene: TRBJ2-5
CDR3 protein: CASSPERGRETQYF

CDR3 length: 13
V gene: TRBV20-1
J gene: TRBJ2-5
CDR3 protein: CSASGQIEETQYF

CDR3 length: 14
V gene: TRBV29-1
J gene: TRBJ1-2
CDR3 protein: CSAERGMGFDGYTF

CDR3 length: 15
V gene: TRBV7-9
J gene: TRBJ2-5
CDR3 protein: CASSSIRTVQETQYF

CDR3 length: 14
V gene: TRBV10-1
J gene: TRBJ1-1
CDR3 protein: CASSESRDTTEAFF

CDR3 length: 14
V gene: TRBV6-2/TRBV6-3
J gene: TRBJ1-1
CDR3 protein: CASSYKRQGTEAFF

CDR3 length: 15
V gene: TRBV5-5
J gene: TRBJ2-1
CDR3 protein: CASSLGPGERNEQFF

CDR3 length: 14
V gene: TRBV6-5
J gene: TRBJ1-2
CDR3 protein: CASRTTGDNYGYTF

CDR3 length: 14
V gene: TRBV4-3
J gene: TRBJ1-2
CDR3 protein: CASSHRDRAYGYTF

CDR3 length: 15
V gene: TRBV5-1
J gene: TRBJ2-3
CDR3 protein: CASSLTTRLTDTQYF